This is a list of T cell receptor beta chains from one sample in a study of blood T cell repertoires in COVID-19. Some clones are missing from TCRdb's copy, which holds only in-frame ones; the method was immunoSEQ multiplex PCR. Of hundreds of thousands of clones listed, approximately 87% are singletons. Material: PBMCs or T cells enriched from blood (not recorded which). These TCRs come from a man aged 40-55 years in a cohort exposed to, infected with or recovered from COVID-19 (not recorded which). CDR3s include the opening cysteine and the closing phenylalanine or tryptophan. Fields, in order: J gene, clone size, D gene, V gene, CDR3 protein, CDR3 DNA. The D gene is left open where the match is weak. Expanded clones are given a class, and other clones once, few, many or no size at all.

j_gene: TRBJ2-1; abundance: .; d_gene: .; v_gene: TRBV11-2; CDR3aa: CASSSSYSSYNEQFF; CDR3nt: TGTGCCAGCAGCTCAAGTTATAGTTCCTACAATGAGCAGTTCTTC
j_gene: TRBJ2-7; abundance: .; d_gene: .; v_gene: TRBV7-2; CDR3aa: CASSLETGFQYF; CDR3nt: TGTGCCAGCAGCTTAGAGACGGGATTCCAGTACTTC
j_gene: TRBJ1-4; abundance: .; d_gene: .; v_gene: TRBV5-1; CDR3aa: CASSSGRSNEKLFF; CDR3nt: TGCGCCAGCAGCTCAGGGAGGTCAAATGAAAAACTGTTTTTT
j_gene: TRBJ2-2; abundance: few; d_gene: .; v_gene: TRBV5-1; CDR3aa: CASSSYSPRIGELFF; CDR3nt: TGCGCCAGCAGCTCTTACTCCCCTCGCATCGGGGAGCTGTTTTTT
j_gene: TRBJ2-2; abundance: .; d_gene: TRBD1; v_gene: TRBV10-1; CDR3aa: CASRTGLTGELFF; CDR3nt: TGCGCCAGCAGGACAGGGCTGACCGGGGAGCTGTTTTTT
j_gene: TRBJ2-7; abundance: .; d_gene: TRBD2; v_gene: TRBV14; CDR3aa: CASSQVGGRPYEQYF; CDR3nt: TGTGCCAGCAGCCAAGTTGGCGGGAGACCCTACGAGCAGTACTTC
j_gene: TRBJ2-1; abundance: .; d_gene: .; v_gene: TRBV4-1; CDR3aa: CASRSIPGPGAYEQFF; CDR3nt: TGCGCCAGCAGGTCGATACCGGGCCCAGGGGCATATGAGCAGTTCTTC
j_gene: TRBJ2-5; abundance: .; d_gene: TRBD2; v_gene: TRBV4-1; CDR3aa: CASSQLFSGRETQYF; CDR3nt: TGCGCCAGCAGCCAATTGTTCAGCGGGAGAGAGACCCAGTACTTC
j_gene: TRBJ1-5; abundance: .; d_gene: .; v_gene: TRBV6-1; CDR3aa: CASSEGGEGPWPQHF; CDR3nt: TGTGCCAGCAGTGAAGGGGGTGAGGGTCCTTGGCCCCAGCATTTT
j_gene: TRBJ2-3; abundance: .; d_gene: .; v_gene: TRBV6-1; CDR3aa: CASSEALAGDTQYF; CDR3nt: TGTGCCAGCAGTGAAGCGCTAGCTGGAGATACGCAGTATTTT
j_gene: TRBJ2-4; abundance: .; d_gene: .; v_gene: TRBV28; CDR3aa: CASSLAGAKNIQYF; CDR3nt: TGTGCCAGCAGTTTAGCAGGGGCCAAAAACATTCAGTACTTC